These T cell receptor beta chains were read from a single sample in a study of control samples from healthy donors and cancer patients. Profiled with immunoSEQ multiplex PCR; TCRdb holds only in-frame clones, not every one. The sample lists 130,000 or so clones, around 87% occurring once. Input material: blood. These receptors were collected from a man between 60 and 75 years old in good health. Both conserved end residues are trimmed from each CDR3.

v_call	j_call	cdr3_aa
TRBV4-1	TRBJ2-7	ASSQARGGGGQNYEQY
TRBV28	TRBJ2-7	ASSFGGTGGYEQY
TRBV18	TRBJ1-1	ASSSFTEAF
TRBV18	TRBJ2-2	ASSFPGAGNTGELF
TRBV7-9	TRBJ1-4	ASRENRGREEKLF
TRBV5-1	TRBJ2-3	ASSLGDRDTDTQY
TRBV11-2	TRBJ2-7	ASTTGAGRGLQY
TRBV18	TRBJ1-2	ASSPSSLTGNYGYT
TRBV6-1	TRBJ1-6	ASSDGQNSPLH
TRBV6-5	TRBJ2-3	ASRYITDTDTQY
TRBV6-5	TRBJ2-7	ATHPSGPLSEQY
TRBV7-9	TRBJ2-5	ASTAVGLTGETQY
TRBV30	TRBJ1-6	AWSGTAYNSPLH
TRBV10-1	TRBJ1-5	ASSGSRSQPQH
TRBV4-2	TRBJ2-5	ASSPNGSEETQY
TRBV29-1	TRBJ1-1	SVALWDTEAF
TRBV7-2	TRBJ1-5	ASSLGLDSNQPQH
TRBV6-4	TRBJ2-1	ASSDSRGNEQF
TRBV24-1	TRBJ2-7	ATSNYGKPYEQY
TRBV28	TRBJ1-2	ASSLGTGEGYT
TRBV28	TRBJ1-3	ASSLPGNTIY
TRBV28	TRBJ1-4	ASSQGGEKLF
TRBV21-1	TRBJ1-3	ASSKNRDSSGNTIY
TRBV5-1	TRBJ1-1	ASSWDGPNTEAF
TRBV4-3	TRBJ1-2	ASSQDETGLYGYT
TRBV5-1	TRBJ1-2	ASSHFGGGEGYT
TRBV10-1	TRBJ2-7	ASSPGTAYEQY
TRBV19	TRBJ1-2	ASSIDWDSPYGYT
TRBV6-6	TRBJ1-6	ASTGSSYNSPLH
TRBV29-1	TRBJ1-2	SVEDRNRVNGYT
TRBV28	TRBJ2-7	ASSLLGLGDRYSYEQY
TRBV9	TRBJ1-2	ASRQGAGGGYT
TRBV19	TRBJ1-5	ATSQGDVKLAPQH
TRBV27	TRBJ1-6	ASSLGVNSPLH
TRBV2	TRBJ1-5	ASSPQVNQPQH
TRBV12-5	TRBJ1-1	ASAGEVSKNTEAF
TRBV2	TRBJ2-2	ASSEGGGDTGELF
TRBV18	TRBJ1-1	ASTGGGLATEAF
TRBV7-2	TRBJ2-1	ASSLTQVTYNEQF
TRBV7-2	TRBJ1-5	ASSLNWNQPQH
TRBV15	TRBJ1-5	ATSRDGLQDQPQH
TRBV5-1	TRBJ2-1	ASSPNSGTGVYNEQF
TRBV4-1	TRBJ2-2	ASSPRQGTFYTGELF
TRBV4-1	TRBJ1-2	ASSLSTGTGPNYGYT
TRBV27	TRBJ1-6	ASSLAGVYNSPLH
TRBV12-3/TRBV12-4	TRBJ2-4	ASRLGRNIQY
TRBV28	TRBJ1-3	ASGLSRNTIY
TRBV7-2	TRBJ1-1	ASSLDLGEAF
TRBV21-1	TRBJ2-3	ASSPTGDTQY
TRBV4-3	TRBJ2-7	ASSQEHGRGSYEQY
TRBV28	TRBJ1-6	ASSPSTGRSSPLH
TRBV12-3/TRBV12-4	TRBJ2-3	ASSFGTDTQY